This passage covers 25 T cell receptor beta chains from one sample sequenced in a study of tumor-infiltrating lymphocytes in primary liver carcinoma. With around 520 ng total RNA as template and a constant-region primer, TCR beta cDNA was made. What produced the TCR beta libraries was three nested multiplex PCR rounds using slightly modified ARM-PCR. TRBV1-TRBV30 forward primers paired with a C-beta reverse primer were used in the first two PCR rounds, which ran 9 to 10 cycles each. TCRdb called the multiplex PCR reads again in MiXCR, with one record for every CDR3 protein. The sample lists 100,000 or so distinct CDR3 sequences, over 55% occurring once. Joint extraction of RNA and DNA used about 17-31 mg of bulk tissue that was unsorted. Source material: liver tumor tissue from sampling region 5. Noted subset: tumor region T5, tumor centre. These receptors came from a woman in her sixties with primary liver carcinoma and hepatitis B virus infection.

As for this clonotype: One end of the junction varies from germline; a read error may be responsible. The V call is TRBV12-3 or TRBV12-4, the J call TRBJ1-1; weak D call: TRBD1 (5 bases). CDR3 size: 13 residues. The CDR3 nucleotides read TGTACCAGCAGCACGACAGAGAACACTGAGGCTTTCTTT. It specifies CTSSTTENTEAFF.

This clonotype was seen many times. This sequence joins TRBV4-2 and TRBJ2-5, with 9 bases aligning to TRBD2. CDR1 is LGHNA and CDR2 is YNFKEQ in the germline V gene. The V gene end was trimmed by 0 bases and the J gene end by 3 bases; junction bases not matched to a gene: 5. The CDR3 contains 16 residues. CDR3 sequence: CASSQDAGLAKETQYF. The CDR3 nucleotides are TGTGCCAGCAGCCAAGATGCAGGACTAGCGAAAGAGACCCAGTACTTC.

The count of this clonotype is one. Compared with germline, one end of the junction differs, possibly owing to a read error. The chain carries TRBV6-1 and TRBJ2-4; 8 nucleotides match TRBD2. From germline, CDR1 is MNHNS and CDR2 SASEGT. The CDR3 is 19 amino acids. The CDR3: CTSSVEARGRTSAKNIQYF. The CDR3 bases are TGTACCAGCAGTGTAGAGGCAAGAGGGAGGACTAGCGCCAAAAACATTCAGTACTTC.

This clonotype was found once. Compared with germline, one end of the junction differs, possibly owing to a read error. This chain connects TRBV11-2 to TRBJ1-1; D not resolved. The germline V gene has CDR1 SGHAT and CDR2 FQNNGV. The CDR3 loop spans 11 amino acids. The CDR3 DNA is TGTACCAGCAGCCCGTTTACTGAAGTTTTCTTT. Encoded protein: CTSSPFTEVFF. Complete variable domain (other parts from reference TRBV11-2 and TRBJ1-1): EAGVAQSPRYKIIEKRQSVAFWCNPISGHATLYWYQQILGQGPKLLIQFQNNGVVDDSQLPKDRFSAERLKGVDSTLKIQPAKLEDSAVYLCTSSPFTEVFFGQGTRLTVV.

This clonotype was counted once. Given a much more abundant clone one base away, this may be a read error. The chain couples TRBV28 to TRBJ1-2; D ambiguous. The CDR3 extends over 12 amino acids. Looked up from germline, CDR1 is MDHEN and CDR2 is SYDVKM. CDR3 DNA: TGTGCCGGCAGTCATACTAAGCGTGGCTACACCTTC. It translates to CAGSHTKRGYTF.

In the case of this clonotype: A read error may account for a junction end that differs from germline. The chain carries TRBV29-1 and TRBJ2-5; D tentatively reads TRBD1 or TRBD2 (5 bases each). Germline CDR1 reads SQVTM; CDR2 reads ANQGSEA. The length of the CDR3 is 12 residues. The CDR3 region has the DNA TGCTGCGTTGATAGAGGGGAAGAGAGCCAGTACTTC. It codes for CCVDRGEESQYF.

This chain links TRBV7-2 with TRBJ2-5; D is tentatively TRBD1 or TRBD2 (5 bases each). The CDR3 covers 13 residues. V dropped 4 bases and J dropped 6 bases, with 12 bases sitting between them. Germline-derived CDR1 and CDR2 are SGHTA and FQGNSA. CDR3 protein: CASSSGAHKTQYF. CDR3 in DNA: TGTGCCAGCAGCTCCGGGGCCCACAAGACCCAGTACTTC.

Regarding this clonotype: An end of the junction does not agree with germline; a read error may underlie this. The J gene is TRBJ1-1, the V gene TRBV7-9; D unclear. Per germline, CDR1 SEHNR and CDR2 FQNEAQ (reference sequence). The CDR3 has 14 residues. The CDR3 sequence is CAGSFQRQNTEAFF. Here the CDR3 DNA reads TGTGCCGGCAGCTTCCAGAGGCAGAACACTGAAGCTTTCTTT. The whole variable domain, filled in from reference TRBV7-9 and TRBJ1-1, reads DTGVSQNPRHKITKRGQNVTFRCDPISEHNRLYWYRQTLGQGPEFLTYFQNEAQLEKSRLLSDRFSAERPKGSFSTLEIQRTEQGDSAMYLCAGSFQRQNTEAFFGQGTRLTVV.

This chain uses TRBV4-1 with TRBJ2-7; 7 bases are a match to TRBD1. The CDR3 extends over 16 amino acids. Trimming at V came to 4 bases and at J to 2 bases, leaving 11 bases not matched to a gene. Germline CDR1 MGHRA, CDR2 YSYEKL. The chain's CDR3 is CASSPNRGPRPYEQYF. DNA of the CDR3: TGCGCCAGCAGCCCGAACAGGGGCCCGAGACCCTACGAGCAGTACTTC.

The chain uses TRBV12-3 or TRBV12-4 and TRBJ2-7, with TRBD1 as a possible D gene (5 bases). Trimming removed 6 bases at V and 5 bases at J, with 20 bases between. This CDR3 region has 15 residues. The CDR3 nucleotides read TGTGCCAGCAGCCAAGAAACAGGATGTCGGAACGAGCAGTACTTC. Its protein is CASSQETGCRNEQYF.

Remarks on this clonotype: One end of the junction does not line up with germline, which may come from a read error. V is TRBV7-8 and J is TRBJ2-2; the match to TRBD2 covers 7 bases. Germline-derived CDR1 and CDR2 are SGHVS and FQNEAQ. This CDR3 is built from 15 residues. The CDR3 coding sequence is TGTGCCAGCAGCTTAGGGGGGGGATGCACCGGGGAGCTGTTTTTC. Translation gives CASSLGGGCTGELFF.

In this sample, this clonotype turned up once. This sequence joins TRBV11-2 and TRBJ2-5, with D perhaps matching TRBD2 (6 bases). The V gene's germline CDR1 is SGHAT and CDR2 FQNNGV. This CDR3 has 15 residues. The germline V and J ends were trimmed by 2 bases and 1 base, with 11 bases remaining between them. CDR3 coding DNA: TGTGCCAGCAGCTTACGACTAGTATGCCAAGAGACCCAGTACTTC. This gives the protein CASSLRLVCQETQYF.

Points on this clonotype: This CDR3 is missing its conserved last phenylalanine or tryptophan, likely due to a read error. The chain couples TRBV19 to TRBJ2-1; the D is unclear. Between the trimmed V and J ends, which lost 3 bases and 13 bases, there was a span of 10 bases. The CDR3 runs to 11 residues. The germline V gene encodes CDR1 LNHDA and CDR2 SQIVND (reference sequence). The chain's CDR3 is CASSIGEAQFL. CDR3 coding DNA: TGTGCCAGTAGTATTGGGGAAGCCCAGTTCCTC.

As to this clonotype: The junction shows a germline mismatch at one end, possibly a read error. V usage is TRBV6-5 and J usage is TRBJ2-2; 11 bases line up with TRBD2. CDR1 is MNHEY and CDR2 is SVGAGI in the germline V gene. This CDR3 region has 19 residues. The CDR3 DNA follows: TGTGCCGGCAGACCCTGGGGTAGCGGGAGGGTGGGGACCACCGGGGAGCTGTTTTTT. This sequence encodes CAGRPWGSGRVGTTGELFF.

In its sample, this clonotype was seen once. The junction differs from germline at one of its ends, possibly a read error. V and J are TRBV6-1 and TRBJ2-7; D is ambiguous. CDR3 length: 13 residues. The germline V gene has CDR1 MNHNS and CDR2 SASEGT. The CDR3: CVSSYSKGSGQYF. DNA for the CDR3: TGTGTCAGCAGTTACTCGAAGGGATCCGGGCAGTATTTC.

The chain combines TRBV18 with TRBJ2-7; 11 bases align to TRBD2. Trimming at V came to 8 bases and at J to 1 base, leaving 7 bases not matched to a gene. This CDR3 is 15 amino acids long. Looked up from germline, CDR1 is KGHSH and CDR2 is LQKENI. CDR3 DNA: TGTGCCAGCCCATCAGCTAGCGGGAGGTCCTACGAGCAGTACTTC. Protein sequence: CASPSASGRSYEQYF.

The gene calls are TRBV6-5 and TRBJ2-1; 9 bases are shared with TRBD2. The CDR3 is made up of 18 amino acids. The J segment lost 13 bases and the V segment lost 4 bases, leaving 23 bases of the junction unmatched. Germline-derived CDR1 and CDR2 are MNHEY and SVGAGI. The CDR3 region is CASSSLASGINRDIEQFF. DNA for the CDR3: TGTGCCAGCAGTTCTTTGGCTAGCGGGATAAATCGGGACATTGAACAGTTCTTC.

To note about this clonotype: The junction departs from the called germline gene at one end, perhaps through a read error. The chain is built from TRBV11-1 and TRBJ2-1; the D call may be TRBD1 or TRBD2 (5 bases each). This CDR3 has 13 residues. Germline V CDR1 and CDR2: SGHAT, FQDESV (reference sequence). The CDR3 sequence: CTSCFGTDNEQFF. The CDR3 DNA sequence: TGTACCAGCTGCTTCGGGACCGACAATGAGCAGTTCTTC.

J is TRBJ2-1 and V is TRBV29-1, with D perhaps TRBD2 (7 bases). The germline gives CDR1 SQVTM, CDR2 ANQGSEA. The CDR3 is made up of 14 amino acids. With 7 bases removed from V and 8 bases from J, the gap between germline ends came to 21 bases. The CDR3 is CSAMHRGALDEQFF. CDR3 bases: TGCAGCGCAATGCATCGGGGGGCACTTGATGAGCAGTTCTTC.

Comments on this clonotype: A much more abundant neighbour one base away suggests this may be a read error. The genes are TRBV12-3 or TRBV12-4 and TRBJ2-3; no reliable D call. The CDR3 is made up of 17 amino acids. V lost 0 bases and J 0 bases, leaving 13 bases between the germline ends. The CDR3 nucleotides are TGTGCCAGCAGTTTAGCGCTAAATCGGACCAGCACAGATACGCAGTATTTT. Residues: CASSLALNRTSTDTQYF.

A single count supports this clonotype. The chain uses TRBV28 and TRBJ2-7, with D possibly matching TRBD2 (5 bases). V lost 11 bases and J lost 0, with 14 bases in between. CDR1 and CDR2 from the germline V gene are MDHEN and SYDVKM. The CDR3 covers 13 residues. CDR3 DNA: TGTGCCTCGCGGAGAGGGTCCTCCTACGAGCAGTACTTC. It yields the protein CASRRGSSYEQYF.

The gene calls are TRBV5-1 and TRBJ2-1; D gene uncertain. The germline V gene has CDR1 SGHRS and CDR2 YFSETQ. The CDR3 is made up of 14 amino acids. Trimming cost V 4 bases and J 10 bases, with 18 bases left between them. CDR3 DNA sequence: TGCGCCAGCAGCCCTGAAAGGGATTCGGACGAGCAGTTCTTC. Its protein is CASSPERDSDEQFF.

This clonotype appeared once. The junction departs from germline at one end; a sequencing error may be responsible. V usage is TRBV28 and J usage is TRBJ2-4, with a weak D call TRBD1 (5 bases). The CDR3 consists of 14 residues. The germline V gene encodes CDR1 MDHEN and CDR2 SYDVKM. The CDR3 spells CASSLGGAKNVHYF. CDR3 coding DNA: TGTGCCAGCAGTTTAGGTGGGGCCAAAAACGTTCACTACTTC.

The J gene is TRBJ1-2, the V gene TRBV11-2; D not resolved. CDR3 size: 16 residues. V lost 6 bases and J 0 bases, leaving 17 bases between the germline ends. Per germline, CDR1 SGHAT and CDR2 FQNNGV. CDR3 in DNA: TGTGCCAGCAGTCCAGCCTCGGGGAAGTCTAACTATGGCTACACCTTC. Amino acid sequence: CASSPASGKSNYGYTF.

A remark on this clonotype: This clone may be a read error of a much larger clone one base away. The rearrangement links TRBV12-3 or TRBV12-4 to TRBJ1-1; TRBD1 matches 8 bases. This CDR3 has 15 residues. CDR3 in amino acids: CASSPGQGMNTVAFF. CDR3 sequence (DNA): TGTGCCAGCAGTCCAGGACAGGGCATGAACACTGTAGCTTTCTTT.